This TCR beta chain was obtained from a study of Graves' ophthalmopathy and Graves' hyperthyroidism. The CDR3 is made up of 16 amino acids. Unmatched junction bases numbered 15, after V lost 3 bases and J lost 8 bases. From germline, CDR1 is SGHRS and CDR2 YFSETQ. This clonotype was recorded a few times. Among the exclusions were patients with other autoimmune diseases, uncontrolled infections, pregnancy or lactation. Diagnosis used clinical symptoms, serum thyroxine, TRAb, thyroid ultrasound and orbital computed tomography. Researchers took RNA transcripts and amplified TCR beta CDR3 regions from them. First-round RT-PCR employed HTBI primers, with a second-round multiplex PCR after it. TCRdb re-called the multiplex PCR reads with MiXCR, one entry per CDR3 protein. Among over a million distinct CDR3 sequences, about 36% were seen once, and the ten largest hold over 8.5%.

Material for sequencing was peripheral blood or thyroid tissue (not recorded which). This chain links TRBV5-1 with TRBJ1-2, with TRBD1 matching over 8 bases. The sequence derives from an adult man with Graves' hyperthyroidism. The CDR3 DNA is TGCGCCAGCAGCTCAACCACAGGGGGTGTATCGGTCGGCTACACCTTC. Translation: CASSSTTGGVSVGYTF.